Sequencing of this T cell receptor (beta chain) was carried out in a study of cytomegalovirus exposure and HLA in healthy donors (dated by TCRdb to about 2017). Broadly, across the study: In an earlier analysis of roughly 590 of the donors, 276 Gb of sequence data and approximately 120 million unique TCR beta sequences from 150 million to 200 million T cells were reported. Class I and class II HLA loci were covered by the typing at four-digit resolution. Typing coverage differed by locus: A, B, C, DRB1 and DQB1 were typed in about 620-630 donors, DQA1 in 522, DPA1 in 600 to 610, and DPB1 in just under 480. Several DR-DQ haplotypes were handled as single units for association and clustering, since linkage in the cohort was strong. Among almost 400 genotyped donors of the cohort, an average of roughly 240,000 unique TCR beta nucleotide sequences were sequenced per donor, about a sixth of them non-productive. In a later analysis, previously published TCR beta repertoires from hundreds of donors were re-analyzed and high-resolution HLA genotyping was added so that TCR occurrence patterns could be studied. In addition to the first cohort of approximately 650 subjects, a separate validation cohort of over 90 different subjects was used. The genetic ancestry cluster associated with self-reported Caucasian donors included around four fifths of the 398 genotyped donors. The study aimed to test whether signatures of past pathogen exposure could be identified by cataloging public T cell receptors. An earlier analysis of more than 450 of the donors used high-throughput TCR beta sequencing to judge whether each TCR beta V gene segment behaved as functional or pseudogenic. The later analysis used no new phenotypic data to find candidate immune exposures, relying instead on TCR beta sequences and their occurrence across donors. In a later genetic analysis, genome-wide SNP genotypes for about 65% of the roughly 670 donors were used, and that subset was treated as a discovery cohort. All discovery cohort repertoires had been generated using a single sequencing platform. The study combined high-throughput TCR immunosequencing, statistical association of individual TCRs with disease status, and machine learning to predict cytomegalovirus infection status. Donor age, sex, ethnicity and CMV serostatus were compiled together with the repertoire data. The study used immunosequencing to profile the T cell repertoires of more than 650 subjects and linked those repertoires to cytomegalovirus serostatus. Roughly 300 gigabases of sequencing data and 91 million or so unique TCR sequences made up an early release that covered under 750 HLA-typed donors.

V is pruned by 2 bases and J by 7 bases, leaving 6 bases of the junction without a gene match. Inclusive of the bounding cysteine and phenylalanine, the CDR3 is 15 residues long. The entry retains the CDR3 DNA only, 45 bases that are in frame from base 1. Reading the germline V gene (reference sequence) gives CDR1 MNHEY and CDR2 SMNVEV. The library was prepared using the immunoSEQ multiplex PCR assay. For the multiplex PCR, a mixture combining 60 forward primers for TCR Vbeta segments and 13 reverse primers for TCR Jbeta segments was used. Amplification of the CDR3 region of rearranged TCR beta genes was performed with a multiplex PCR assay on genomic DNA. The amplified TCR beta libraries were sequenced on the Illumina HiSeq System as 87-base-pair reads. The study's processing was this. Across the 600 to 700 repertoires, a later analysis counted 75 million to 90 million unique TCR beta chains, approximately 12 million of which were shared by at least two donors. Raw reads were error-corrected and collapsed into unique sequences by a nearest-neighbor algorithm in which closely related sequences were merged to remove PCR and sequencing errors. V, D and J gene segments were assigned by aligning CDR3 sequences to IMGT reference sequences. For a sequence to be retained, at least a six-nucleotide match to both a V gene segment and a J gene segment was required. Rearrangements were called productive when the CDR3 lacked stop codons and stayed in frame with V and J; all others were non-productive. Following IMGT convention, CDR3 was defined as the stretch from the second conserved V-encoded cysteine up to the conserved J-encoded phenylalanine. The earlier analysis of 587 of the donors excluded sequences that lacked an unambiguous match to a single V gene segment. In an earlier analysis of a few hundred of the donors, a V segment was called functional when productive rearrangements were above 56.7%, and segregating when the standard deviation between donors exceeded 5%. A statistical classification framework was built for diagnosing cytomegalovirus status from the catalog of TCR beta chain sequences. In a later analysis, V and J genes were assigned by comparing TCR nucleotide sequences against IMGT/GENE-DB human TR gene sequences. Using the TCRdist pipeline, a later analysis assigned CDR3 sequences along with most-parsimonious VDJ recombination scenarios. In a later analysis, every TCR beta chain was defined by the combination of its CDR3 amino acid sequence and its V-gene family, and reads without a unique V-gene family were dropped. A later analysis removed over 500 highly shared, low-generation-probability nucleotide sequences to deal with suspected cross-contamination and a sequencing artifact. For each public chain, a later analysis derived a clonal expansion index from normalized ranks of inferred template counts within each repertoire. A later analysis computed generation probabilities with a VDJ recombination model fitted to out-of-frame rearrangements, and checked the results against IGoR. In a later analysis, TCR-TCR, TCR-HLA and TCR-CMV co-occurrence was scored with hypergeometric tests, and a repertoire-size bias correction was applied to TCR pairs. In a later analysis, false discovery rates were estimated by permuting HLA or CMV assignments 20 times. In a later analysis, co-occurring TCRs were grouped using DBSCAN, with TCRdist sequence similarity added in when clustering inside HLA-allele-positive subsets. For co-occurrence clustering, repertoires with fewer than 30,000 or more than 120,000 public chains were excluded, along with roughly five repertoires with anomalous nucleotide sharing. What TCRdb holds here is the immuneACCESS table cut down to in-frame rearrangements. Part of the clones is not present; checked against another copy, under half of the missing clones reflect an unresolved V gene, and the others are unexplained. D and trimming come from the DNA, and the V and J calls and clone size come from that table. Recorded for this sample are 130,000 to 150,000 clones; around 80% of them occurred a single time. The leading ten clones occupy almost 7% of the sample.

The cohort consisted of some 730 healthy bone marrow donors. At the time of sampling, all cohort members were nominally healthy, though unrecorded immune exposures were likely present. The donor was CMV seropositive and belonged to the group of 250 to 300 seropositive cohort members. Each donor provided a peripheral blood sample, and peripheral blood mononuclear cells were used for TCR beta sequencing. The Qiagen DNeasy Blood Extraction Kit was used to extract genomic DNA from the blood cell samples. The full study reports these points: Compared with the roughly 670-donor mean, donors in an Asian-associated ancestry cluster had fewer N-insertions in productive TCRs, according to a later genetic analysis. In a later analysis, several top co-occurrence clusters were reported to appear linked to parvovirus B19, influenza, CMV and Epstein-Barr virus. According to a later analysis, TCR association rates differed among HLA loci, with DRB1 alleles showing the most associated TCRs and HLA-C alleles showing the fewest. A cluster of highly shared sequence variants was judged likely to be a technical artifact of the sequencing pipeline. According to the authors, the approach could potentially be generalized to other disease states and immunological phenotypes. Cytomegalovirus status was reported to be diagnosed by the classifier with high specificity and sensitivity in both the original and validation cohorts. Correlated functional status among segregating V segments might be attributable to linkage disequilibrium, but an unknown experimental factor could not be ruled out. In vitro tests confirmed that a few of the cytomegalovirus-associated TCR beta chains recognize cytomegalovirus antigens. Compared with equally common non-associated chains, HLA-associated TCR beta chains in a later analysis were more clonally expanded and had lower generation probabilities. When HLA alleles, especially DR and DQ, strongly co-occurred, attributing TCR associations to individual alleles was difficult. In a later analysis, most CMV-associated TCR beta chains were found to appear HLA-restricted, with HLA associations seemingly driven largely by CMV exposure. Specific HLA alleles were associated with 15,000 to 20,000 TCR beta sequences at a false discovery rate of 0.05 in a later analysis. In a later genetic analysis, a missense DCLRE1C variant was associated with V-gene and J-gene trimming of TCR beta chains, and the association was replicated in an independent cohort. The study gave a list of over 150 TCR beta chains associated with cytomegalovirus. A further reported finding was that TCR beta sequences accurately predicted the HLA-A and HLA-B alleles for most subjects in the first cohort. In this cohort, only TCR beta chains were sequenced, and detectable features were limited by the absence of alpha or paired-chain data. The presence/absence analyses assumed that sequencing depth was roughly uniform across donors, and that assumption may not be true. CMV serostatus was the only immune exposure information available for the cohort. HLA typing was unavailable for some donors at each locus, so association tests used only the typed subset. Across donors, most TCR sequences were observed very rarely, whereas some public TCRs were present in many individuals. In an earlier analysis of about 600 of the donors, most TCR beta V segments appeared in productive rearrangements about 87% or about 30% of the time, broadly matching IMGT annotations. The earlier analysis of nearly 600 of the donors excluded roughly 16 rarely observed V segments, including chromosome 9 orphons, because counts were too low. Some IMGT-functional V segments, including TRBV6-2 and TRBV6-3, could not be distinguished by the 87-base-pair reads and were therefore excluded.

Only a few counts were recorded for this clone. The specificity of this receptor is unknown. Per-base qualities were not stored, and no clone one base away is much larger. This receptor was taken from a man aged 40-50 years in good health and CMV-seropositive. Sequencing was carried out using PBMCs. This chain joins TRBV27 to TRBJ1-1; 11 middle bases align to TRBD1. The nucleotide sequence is TGTGCCAGCAGTTTAGGGACAGGGGGTTTTGGTGAAGCTTTCTTT. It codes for CASSLGTGGFGEAFF.